A single sample is the source of the 20 T cell receptor beta chains below, sequenced in a study of graft-versus-host responses after intestinal transplantation. Only in-frame clones appear in the TCRdb table, and some are missing; sequencing was by immunoSEQ multiplex PCR. This sample has 90,000 to 100,000 clones, with 86% found just once. Sequences were derived from PBMCs, sampled 255 days after intestinal transplant. The receptors shown here come from a human patient who received an intestinal transplant, so some T cells may come from the graft donor.

This clone was counted a single time. As DNA, the CDR3 is TGCAGCGTTGCAGGGAGTGGGGATCCCTCCTACAATGAGCAGTTCTTC. This gives the protein CSVAGSGDPSYNEQFF. The J gene is TRBJ2-1, the V gene TRBV29-1; D is perhaps TRBD1 or TRBD2 (5 bases each). The V gene lost 4 bases and the J gene lost 0 bases, with 16 bases spanning the gap. Germline V gene lookup returns CDR1 SQVTM and CDR2 ANQGSEA. This CDR3 comprises 16 residues.

This clone was seen a handful of times. V gene TRBV5-1 combines with J gene TRBJ2-3, with 9 nucleotides matching TRBD1. Germline loops: CDR1 SGHRS, CDR2 YFSETQ. J lost 3 bases, V lost 3 bases, and 5 bases had no gene match. The CDR3 is made up of 15 amino acids. CDR3 DNA sequence: TGCGCCAGCAGCTCGGACAGGGGAAGGACAGATACGCAGTATTTT. It translates to CASSSDRGRTDTQYF.

This rearrangement joins TRBV10-1 to TRBJ2-3, with a possible D match to TRBD1 (5 bases). The CDR3 is made up of 13 amino acids. CDR1 and CDR2 (germline): WNHNN, SYGVQD (reference sequence). V was shortened by 4 bases and J by 5 bases, with 10 bases between the two germline ends. The CDR3 nucleotides read TGCGCCAGCAGTGTGGGGCTCCGAGATACGCAGTATTTT. Encoded protein: CASSVGLRDTQYF.

The gene calls are TRBV28 and TRBJ1-1; D is perhaps TRBD1 (6 bases). The V gene's germline CDR1 is MDHEN and CDR2 SYDVKM. Trimming removed 3 bases at V and 0 bases at J, with 14 bases between. The CDR3 loop spans 16 amino acids. This chain's CDR3 is CASSFTGIPMNTEAFF. Here the CDR3 DNA reads TGTGCCAGCAGTTTCACAGGGATCCCCATGAACACTGAAGCTTTCTTT.

The chain couples TRBV6-1 to TRBJ1-1; 8 bases fit TRBD1. Per germline, CDR1 MNHNS and CDR2 SASEGT. The J segment lost 3 bases and the V segment lost 5 bases, leaving 8 bases of the junction unmatched. The length of the CDR3 is 15 residues. Written as DNA, the CDR3 is TGTGCCAGCAGTCTGGACGGGACAGGTTACACTGAAGCTTTCTTT. Residues: CASSLDGTGYTEAFF.

The chain has TRBV18 and TRBJ2-2, with D hard to call. CDR1 is KGHSH, CDR2 LQKENI, per germline. There are 14 residues in the CDR3. Deletions cut 2 bases from V and 3 bases from J, with 7 bases between. The CDR3 loop is CASSPGDYTGELFF. In DNA form, the CDR3 reads TGTGCCAGCTCACCAGGGGATTACACCGGGGAGCTGTTTTTT.

The gene calls are TRBV4-1 and TRBJ1-4; TRBD1 matches 10 bases. The CDR3 totals 16 residues. V trimming: 1 base; J trimming: 7 bases; junction bases outside the gene matches: 6. Germline CDR1 is MGHRA and CDR2 is YSYEKL. Here the CDR3 reads CASSQAWDRGGEKLFF. The CDR3 region has the DNA TGCGCCAGCAGCCAAGCCTGGGACAGGGGCGGTGAAAAACTGTTTTTT.

The table lists this clone with a few counts. The chain employs TRBV28 and TRBJ1-3; TRBD1 matches at 7 bases. V was clipped by 5 bases and J by 0 bases; unmatched bases: 4. CDR1 and CDR2 (germline): MDHEN, SYDVKM. This CDR3 is built from 15 residues. The CDR3 sequence: CASSEQGSSGNTIYF. The CDR3 nucleotides are TGTGCCAGCAGTGAACAGGGGAGCTCTGGAAACACCATATATTTT.

J is TRBJ2-3 and V is TRBV5-1, with unresolved D. V was pared by 4 bases and J by 2 bases, with 2 bases between. Germline values: CDR1 SGHRS, CDR2 YFSETQ. CDR3 length: 11 amino acids. The CDR3 DNA follows: TGCGCCAGCAGCGTCACAGATACGCAGTATTTT. Amino acids: CASSVTDTQYF.

V usage is TRBV4-2 and J usage is TRBJ2-7; 11 bases are a match to TRBD2. Germline V gene lookup returns CDR1 LGHNA and CDR2 YNFKEQ. The CDR3 loop spans 21 amino acids. J lost 3 bases, V lost 0 bases, and 19 bases had no gene match. CDR3 in amino acids: CASSQEGSYSGRVNLHYEQYF. CDR3 DNA: TGTGCCAGCAGCCAAGAAGGGTCTTATAGCGGGAGGGTCAACTTGCACTACGAGCAGTACTTC.

The chain links TRBV4-1 to TRBJ1-2; perhaps TRBD1 as D (5 bases). The CDR3 totals 14 residues. CDR1 is MGHRA and CDR2 is YSYEKL in the germline V gene. Trimming took off 2 bases at V and 8 bases at J, with 15 bases between the two ends. In DNA, the CDR3 is TGCGCCAGCAGCCAATTTCCCAGGGTCGAAGGCTACACCTTC. It translates to CASSQFPRVEGYTF.

The chain has TRBV9 and TRBJ1-5, with a weak D call TRBD1 (6 bases). This CDR3 has 14 residues. The V end was cut by 0 bases, the J end by 7 bases, with 11 bases between. Looked up from germline, CDR1 is SGDLS and CDR2 is YYNGEE. This CDR3 is CASSVGGAGQPQHF. The DNA of the CDR3 is TGTGCCAGCAGCGTAGGGGGGGCAGGACAGCCCCAGCATTTT.

This clone was detected only a few times. This chain links TRBV15 with TRBJ2-2; D is unresolved. The CDR3 runs 15 residues. The ends were cut back, 0 bases at V and 3 bases at J, with 8 bases in the middle. Per the germline V gene, CDR1 is LNHNV and CDR2 is YYDKDF (reference sequence). CDR3 sequence reads: CATSRDGLYTGELFF. The CDR3 region has the DNA TGTGCCACCAGCAGAGATGGCCTTTACACCGGGGAGCTGTTTTTT. Drawing the rest from reference TRBV15 and TRBJ2-2, the complete variable domain is DAMVIQNPRYQVTQFGKPVTLSCSQTLNHNVMYWYQQKSSQAPKLLFHYYDKDFNNEADTPDNFQSRRPNTSFCFLDIRSPGLGDTAMYLCATSRDGLYTGELFFGEGSRLTVL.

The chain recombines TRBV19 with TRBJ1-5; D gene uncertain. This CDR3 is 16 amino acids long. Trimming stripped 7 bases from V and 2 bases from J, with 18 bases between. CDR1 and CDR2 from the germline V gene are LNHDA and SQIVND (reference sequence). As DNA, the CDR3 is TGTGCCAGTACTACGATAAAAAGAGGCGGCAATCAGCCCCAGCATTTT. Its protein product is CASTTIKRGGNQPQHF.

This sequence joins TRBV13 and TRBJ1-1; D remains ambiguous. V was shortened by 8 bases and J by 4 bases, with 11 bases between the two germline ends. Per the germline V gene, CDR1 is PRHDT and CDR2 is FYEKMQ (reference sequence). The CDR3 has 12 amino acids. The CDR3 loop is CASGLFSTEAFF. The CDR3 nucleotides read TGTGCCAGCGGACTATTCAGCACTGAAGCTTTCTTT.

This chain links TRBV2 with TRBJ1-4; D uncertain. The V end lost 1 base, the J end lost 2 bases, and 14 bases lay between the germline ends. CDR1 is SNHLY, CDR2 FYNNEI, per germline. This CDR3 has 17 residues. CDR3 in amino acids: CASSEEGRLRTNEKLFF. CDR3 DNA sequence: TGTGCCAGCAGTGAAGAAGGCCGTTTGAGGACTAATGAAAAACTGTTTTTT.

This clone was picked up a small number of times. V gene TRBV19 combines with J gene TRBJ1-2, with a possible D match to TRBD1 (6 bases). The germline V gene encodes CDR1 LNHDA and CDR2 SQIVND (reference sequence). Trimming removed 3 bases at V and 4 bases at J, with 12 bases between. This CDR3 has 14 amino acids. The CDR3 region is CASSMGQGSYGYTF. The DNA of the CDR3 is TGTGCCAGTAGTATGGGGCAGGGGTCCTATGGCTACACCTTC. The full variable domain, rest sourced from reference TRBV19 and TRBJ1-2, is DGGITQSPKYLFRKEGQNVTLSCEQNLNHDAMYWYRQDPGQGLRLIYYSQIVNDFQKGDIAEGYSVSREKKESFPLTVTSAQKNPTAFYLCASSMGQGSYGYTFGSGTRLTVV.

This rearrangement joins TRBV27 to TRBJ1-5, with TRBD1 matching 7 bases. V was pared by 5 bases and J by 1 base, with 8 bases of the junction left unmatched. This CDR3 is built from 16 residues. Germline V gene data show CDR1 as MNHEY and CDR2 as SMNVEV (reference sequence). CDR3 region: CASSPTPTGSNQPQHF. The CDR3 DNA is TGTGCCAGCAGTCCCACCCCGACAGGGAGCAATCAGCCCCAGCATTTT.

The chain is built from TRBV7-6 and TRBJ2-3; 7 nucleotides match TRBD2. Per the germline V gene, CDR1 is SGHVS and CDR2 is FNYEAQ. V gave up 0 bases and J gave up 1 base; unmatched junction bases: 13. The CDR3 has 19 residues. CDR3 nucleotides: TGTGCCAGCAGCTTAGCCCCTCTTCTTCCTAGCGGAGGCACAGATACGCAGTATTTT. Its protein product is CASSLAPLLPSGGTDTQYF. The variable domain in full, with the rest retrieved from reference TRBV7-6 and TRBJ2-3, is GAGVSQSPRYKVTKRGQDVALRCDPISGHVSLYWYRQALGQGPEFLTYFNYEAQQDKSGLPNDRFSAERPEGSISTLTIQRTEQRDSAMYRCASSLAPLLPSGGTDTQYFGPGTRLTVL.

The gene calls are TRBV2 and TRBJ2-7, with a weak D call TRBD2 (5 bases). Per germline, CDR1 SNHLY and CDR2 FYNNEI. Trimming left V 4 bases short and J 2 bases short, with 6 bases between. The CDR3 runs to 12 residues. CDR3 DNA: TGTGCCAGCAGTGTGACTACCTACGAGCAGTACTTC. This gives the protein CASSVTTYEQYF.